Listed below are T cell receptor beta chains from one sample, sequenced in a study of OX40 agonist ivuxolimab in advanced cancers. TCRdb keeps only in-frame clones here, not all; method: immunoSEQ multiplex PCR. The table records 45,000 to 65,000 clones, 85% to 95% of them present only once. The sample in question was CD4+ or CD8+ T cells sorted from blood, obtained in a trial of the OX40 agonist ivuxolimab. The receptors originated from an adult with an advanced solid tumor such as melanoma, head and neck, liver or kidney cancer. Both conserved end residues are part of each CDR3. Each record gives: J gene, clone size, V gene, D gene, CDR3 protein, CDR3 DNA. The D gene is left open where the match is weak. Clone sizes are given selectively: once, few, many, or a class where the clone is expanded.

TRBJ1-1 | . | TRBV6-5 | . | CASSYSVNTEAFF | TGTGCCAGCAGTTACTCGGTGAACACTGAAGCTTTCTTT
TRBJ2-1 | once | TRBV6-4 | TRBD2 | CASSVTSGTTFGEQFF | TGTGCCAGCAGCGTAACTAGCGGCACCACCTTCGGTGAGCAGTTCTTC
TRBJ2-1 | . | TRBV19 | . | CASSWGGTSYNEQFF | TGTGCCAGTAGTTGGGGCGGAACCTCCTACAATGAGCAGTTCTTC
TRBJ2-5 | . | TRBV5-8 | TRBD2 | CASSSLTSGEETQYF | TGTGCCAGCAGCTCCCTGACTAGCGGTGAAGAGACCCAGTACTTC
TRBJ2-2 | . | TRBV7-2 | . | CASSLFTGELFF | TGTGCCAGCAGCCTATTTACCGGGGAGCTGTTTTTT
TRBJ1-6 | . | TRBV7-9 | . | CASSLAGQYSYNSPLHF | TGTGCCAGCAGCTTAGCCGGACAGTACTCCTATAATTCACCCCTCCACTTT
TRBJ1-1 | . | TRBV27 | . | CASSLYAGDTEAFF | TGTGCCAGCAGTTTATATGCAGGGGACACTGAAGCTTTCTTT
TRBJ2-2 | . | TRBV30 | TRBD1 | CAWMPGQGFVGELFF | TGTGCCTGGATGCCGGGACAGGGGTTTGTCGGGGAGCTGTTTTTT
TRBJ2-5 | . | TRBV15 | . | CATSRDPETQYF | TGTGCCACCAGCAGAGATCCGGAGACCCAGTACTTC
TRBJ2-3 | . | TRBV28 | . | CASSFRSDTQYF | TGTGCCAGCAGTTTCAGGTCAGATACGCAGTATTTT
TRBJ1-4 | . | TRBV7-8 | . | CASSLGTGRSNEKLFF | TGTGCCAGCAGCTTGGGAACGGGACGGAGTAATGAAAAACTGTTTTTT
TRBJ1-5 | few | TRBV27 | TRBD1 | CASSSWTGNDQPQHF | TGTGCCAGCAGTTCCTGGACAGGGAACGACCAGCCCCAGCATTTT
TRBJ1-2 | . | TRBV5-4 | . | CASSFGQGGYTF | TGTGCCAGCAGCTTCGGACAAGGGGGCTACACCTTC
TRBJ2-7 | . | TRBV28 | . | CASSLLGTQSSYEQYF | TGTGCCAGCAGCCTCCTAGGGACGCAAAGCTCCTACGAGCAGTACTTC
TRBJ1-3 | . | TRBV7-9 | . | CASTLGEGDGNTIYF | TGTGCCAGCACCCTAGGAGAGGGGGATGGAAACACCATATATTTT
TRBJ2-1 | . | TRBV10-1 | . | CASSGAIPKAYNEQFF | TGCGCCAGCAGTGGGGCGATTCCAAAGGCCTACAATGAGCAGTTCTTC
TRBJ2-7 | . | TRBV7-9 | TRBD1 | CASSQGTGGDEQYF | TGTGCCAGCAGCCAAGGGACAGGGGGAGACGAGCAGTACTTC
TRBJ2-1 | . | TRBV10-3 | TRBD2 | CAIKDSSGGATYNEQFF | TGTGCCATCAAGGATTCTAGCGGGGGGGCCACCTACAATGAGCAGTTCTTC
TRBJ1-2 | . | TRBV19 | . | CASTLSGAVEGYTF | TGTGCCAGTACCCTTTCAGGCGCGGTCGAGGGCTACACCTTC
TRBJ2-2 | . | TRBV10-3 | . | CAIRVFGPTLMNTGELFF | TGTGCCATCAGAGTTTTCGGGCCGACACTTATGAACACCGGGGAGCTGTTTTTT
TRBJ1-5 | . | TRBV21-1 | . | CASSKGGQGLVGNQPQHF | TGTGCCAGCAGCAAAGGGGGACAGGGGTTAGTAGGCAATCAGCCCCAGCATTTT
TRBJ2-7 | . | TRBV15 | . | CATSGSDINEQYF | TGTGCCACCAGCGGAAGCGACATTAACGAGCAGTACTTC
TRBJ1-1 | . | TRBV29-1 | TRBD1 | CSAKGQGAFTEAFF | TGCAGCGCTAAAGGACAGGGGGCTTTCACTGAAGCTTTCTTT
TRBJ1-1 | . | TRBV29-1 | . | CSGVLQGTDLMNTEAFF | TGCAGCGGTGTTCTTCAGGGAACCGACCTTATGAACACTGAAGCTTTCTTT
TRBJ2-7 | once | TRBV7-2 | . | CASSWGAGPYSYEQYF | TGTGCCAGCAGCTGGGGAGCAGGACCATACTCCTACGAGCAGTACTTC
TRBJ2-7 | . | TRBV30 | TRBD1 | CAWSPGQGYEQYF | TGTGCCTGGAGCCCGGGACAGGGTTACGAGCAGTACTTC
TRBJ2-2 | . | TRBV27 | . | CASSLSVPRHRDEHLLTGELFF | TGTGCCAGCAGTTTATCGGTCCCCCGCCACCGGGACGAACACCTCTTGACCGGGGAGCTGTTTTTT
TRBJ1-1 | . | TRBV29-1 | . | CSVVMGTTEAFF | TGCAGCGTCGTCATGGGGACCACTGAAGCTTTCTTT
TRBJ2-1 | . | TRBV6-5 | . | CASSYSSGDAEQFF | TGTGCCAGCAGTTACTCAAGCGGAGACGCTGAGCAGTTCTTC
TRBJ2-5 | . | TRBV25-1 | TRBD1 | CASSDPGQGETQYF | TGTGCCAGCAGTGACCCCGGACAGGGGGAGACCCAGTACTTC
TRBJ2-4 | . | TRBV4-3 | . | CASSQDRRGLAKNIQYF | TGCGCCAGCAGCCAAGATAGGAGGGGGCTAGCCAAAAACATTCAGTACTTC
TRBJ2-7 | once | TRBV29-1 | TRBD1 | CSVEDGTGLYEQYF | TGCAGCGTTGAAGATGGGACAGGGCTCTACGAGCAGTACTTC
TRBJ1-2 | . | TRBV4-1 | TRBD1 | CASSPPGQAANYGYTF | TGCGCCAGCAGCCCCCCGGGACAGGCAGCTAACTATGGCTACACCTTC
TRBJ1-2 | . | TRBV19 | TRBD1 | CASSIDETGINYGYTF | TGTGCCAGTAGTATAGATGAGACAGGGATCAACTATGGCTACACCTTC
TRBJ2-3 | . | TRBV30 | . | CAWSRDTNTDTQYF | TGTGCCTGGAGCCGGGACACCAACACAGATACGCAGTATTTT
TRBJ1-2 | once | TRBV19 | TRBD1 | CASSIAGTGEVKDYGYTF | TGTGCCAGTAGTATAGCCGGGACAGGGGAAGTAAAGGACTATGGCTACACCTTC
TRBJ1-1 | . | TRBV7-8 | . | CASSLWAMNTEAFF | TGTGCCAGCAGCTTATGGGCGATGAACACTGAAGCTTTCTTT
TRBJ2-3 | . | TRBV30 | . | CAWSGALSTDTQYF | TGTGCCTGGAGCGGGGCCCTTAGCACAGATACGCAGTATTTT
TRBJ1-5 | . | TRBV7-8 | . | CASSPSVGDSNQPQHF | TGTGCCAGCAGCCCGTCGGTCGGGGATAGCAATCAGCCCCAGCATTTT
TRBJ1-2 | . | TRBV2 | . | CASSEAAGNYGYTF | TGTGCCAGCAGTGAAGCGGCAGGGAATTATGGCTACACCTTC
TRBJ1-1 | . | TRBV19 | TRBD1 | CASSAQGAGWTEAFF | TGTGCCAGTAGTGCACAGGGGGCTGGATGGACTGAAGCTTTCTTT
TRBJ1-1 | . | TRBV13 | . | CASSNGGVEAFF | TGTGCCAGCAGTAACGGGGGGGTTGAAGCTTTCTTT
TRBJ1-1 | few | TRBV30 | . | CAWTWGNTEAFF | TGTGCCTGGACCTGGGGCAACACTGAAGCTTTCTTT
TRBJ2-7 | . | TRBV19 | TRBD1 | CASSTGGYEQYF | TGTGCCAGTAGTACAGGGGGATACGAGCAGTACTTC
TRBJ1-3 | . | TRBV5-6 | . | CASSLGAASSGNTIYF | TGTGCCAGCAGCTTGGGGGCCGCCAGCTCTGGAAACACCATATATTTT
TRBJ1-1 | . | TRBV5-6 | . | CASSLGAGAFF | TGTGCCAGCAGCTTGGGGGCAGGAGCTTTCTTT
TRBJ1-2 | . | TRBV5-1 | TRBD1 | CASSSGQTNYGYTF | TGCGCCAGCAGCTCGGGACAGACCAACTATGGCTACACCTTC
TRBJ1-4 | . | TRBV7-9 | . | CASSPGGLNEKLFF | TGTGCCAGCAGTCCCGGAGGACTAAATGAAAAACTGTTTTTT
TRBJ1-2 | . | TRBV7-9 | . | CASSNVPSPGGYTF | TGTGCCAGCAGCAACGTCCCATCCCCCGGGGGCTACACCTTC
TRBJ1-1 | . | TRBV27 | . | CASSPNHPGYTEAFF | TGTGCCAGCAGTCCGAACCACCCGGGGTACACTGAAGCTTTCTTT
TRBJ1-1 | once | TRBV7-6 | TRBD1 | CASNSLQGEEAFF | TGTGCCAGCAACTCCCTACAGGGGGAGGAAGCTTTCTTT
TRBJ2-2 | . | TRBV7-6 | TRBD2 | CASSLSGRAGELFF | TGTGCCAGCAGCCTTAGCGGGAGGGCCGGGGAGCTGTTTTTT
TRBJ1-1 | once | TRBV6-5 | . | CASSYSMAGVYTEAFF | TGTGCCAGCAGTTACTCGATGGCAGGGGTGTACACTGAAGCTTTCTTT